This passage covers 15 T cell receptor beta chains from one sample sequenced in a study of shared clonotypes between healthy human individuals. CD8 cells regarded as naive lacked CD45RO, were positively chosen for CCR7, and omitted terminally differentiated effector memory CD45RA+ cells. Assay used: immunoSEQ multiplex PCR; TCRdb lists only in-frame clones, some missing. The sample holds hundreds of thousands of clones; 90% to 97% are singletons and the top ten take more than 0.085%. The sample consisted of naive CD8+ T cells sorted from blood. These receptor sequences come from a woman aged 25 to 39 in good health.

CDR3 loop: CASSMGGFPYEQYF. CDR3 bases: TGTGCCAGTAGTATGGGTGGATTTCCCTACGAGCAGTACTTC. The chain employs TRBV19 and TRBJ2-7; D unclear. The V gene lost 3 bases and the J gene lost 2 bases, with 11 bases spanning the gap. There are 14 residues in the CDR3. Germline V gene lookup returns CDR1 LNHDA and CDR2 SQIVND (reference sequence).

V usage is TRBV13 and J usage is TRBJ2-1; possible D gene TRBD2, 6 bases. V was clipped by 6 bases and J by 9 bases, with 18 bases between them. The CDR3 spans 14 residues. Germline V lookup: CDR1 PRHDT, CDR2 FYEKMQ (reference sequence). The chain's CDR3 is CASSWASVNPEQFF. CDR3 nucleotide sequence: TGTGCCAGCAGTTGGGCTAGCGTGAATCCTGAGCAGTTCTTC.

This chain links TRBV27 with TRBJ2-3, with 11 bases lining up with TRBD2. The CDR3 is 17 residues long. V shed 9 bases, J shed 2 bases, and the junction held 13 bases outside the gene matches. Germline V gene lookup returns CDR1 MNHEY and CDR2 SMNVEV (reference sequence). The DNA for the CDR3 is TGTGCCAGTCAAACCGGGGGACTAGCGGAAATCACAGATACGCAGTATTTT. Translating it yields CASQTGGLAEITDTQYF.

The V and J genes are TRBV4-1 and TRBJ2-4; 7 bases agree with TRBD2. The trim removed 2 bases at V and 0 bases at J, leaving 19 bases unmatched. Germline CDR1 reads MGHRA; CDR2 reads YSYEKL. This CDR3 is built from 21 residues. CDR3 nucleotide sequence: TGCGCCAGCAGCCAATTGATGGTGGGGACGGCTAGCGGCATAGCCAAAAACATTCAGTACTTC. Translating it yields CASSQLMVGTASGIAKNIQYF.

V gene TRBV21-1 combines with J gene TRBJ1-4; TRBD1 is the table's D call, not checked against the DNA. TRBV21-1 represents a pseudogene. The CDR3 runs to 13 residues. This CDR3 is CASRGTGNEKLFF. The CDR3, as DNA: TGTGCCAGCAGGGGGACAGGTAATGAAAAACTGTTTTTT.

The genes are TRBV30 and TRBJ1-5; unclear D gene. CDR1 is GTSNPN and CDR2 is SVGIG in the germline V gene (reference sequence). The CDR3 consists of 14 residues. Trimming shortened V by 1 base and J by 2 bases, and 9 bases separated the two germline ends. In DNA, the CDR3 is TGTGCCTGGAGTGAGAGTTTTCGCAATCAGCCCCAGCATTTT. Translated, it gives CAWSESFRNQPQHF.

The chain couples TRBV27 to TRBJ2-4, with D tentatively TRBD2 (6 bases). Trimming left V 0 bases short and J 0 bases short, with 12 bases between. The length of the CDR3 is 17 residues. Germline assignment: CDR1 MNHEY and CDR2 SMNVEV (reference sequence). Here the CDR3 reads CASSLSVAEQAKNIQYF. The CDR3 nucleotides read TGTGCCAGCAGTTTATCGGTAGCGGAGCAAGCCAAAAACATTCAGTACTTC.

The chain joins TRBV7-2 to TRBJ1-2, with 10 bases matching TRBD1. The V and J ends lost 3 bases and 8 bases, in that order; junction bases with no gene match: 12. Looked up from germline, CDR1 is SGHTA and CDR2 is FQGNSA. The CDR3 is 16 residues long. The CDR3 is CASSFPGQGRSGGYTF. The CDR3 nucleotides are TGTGCCAGCAGCTTCCCGGGACAGGGGAGATCGGGGGGCTACACCTTC.

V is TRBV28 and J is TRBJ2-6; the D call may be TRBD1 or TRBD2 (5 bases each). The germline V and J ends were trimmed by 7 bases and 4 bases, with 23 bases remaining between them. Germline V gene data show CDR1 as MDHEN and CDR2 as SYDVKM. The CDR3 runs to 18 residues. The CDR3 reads CASTIDRFFGAGANVLTF. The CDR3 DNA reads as TGTGCCAGCACCATCGACAGATTCTTCGGGGCCGGGGCCAACGTCCTGACTTTC.

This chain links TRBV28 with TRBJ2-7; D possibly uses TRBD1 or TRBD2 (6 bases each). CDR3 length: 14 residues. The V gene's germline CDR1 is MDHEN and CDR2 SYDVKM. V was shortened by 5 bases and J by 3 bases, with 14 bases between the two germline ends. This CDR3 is CASSPEGGHYEQYF. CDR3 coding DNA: TGTGCCAGCAGTCCTGAGGGGGGCCACTACGAGCAGTACTTC. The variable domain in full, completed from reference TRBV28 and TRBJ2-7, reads DVKVTQSSRYLVKRTGEKVFLECVQDMDHENMFWYRQDPGLGLRLIYFSYDVKMKEKGDIPEGYSVSREKKERFSLILESASTNQTSMYLCASSPEGGHYEQYFGPGTRLTVT.

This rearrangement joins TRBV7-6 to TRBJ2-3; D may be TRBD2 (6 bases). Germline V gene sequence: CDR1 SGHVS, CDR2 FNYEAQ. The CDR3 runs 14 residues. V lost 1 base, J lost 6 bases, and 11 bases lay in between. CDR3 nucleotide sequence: TGTGCCAGCAGCTTAGAGCGGGTCCCCGATACGCAGTATTTT. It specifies CASSLERVPDTQYF.

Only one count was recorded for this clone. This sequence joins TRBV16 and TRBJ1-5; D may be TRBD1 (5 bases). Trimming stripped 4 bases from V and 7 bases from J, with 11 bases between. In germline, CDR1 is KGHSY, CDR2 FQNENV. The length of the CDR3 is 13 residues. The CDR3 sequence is CASSLDTRQPQHF. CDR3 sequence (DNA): TGTGCCAGCAGCCTGGACACAAGGCAGCCCCAGCATTTT.

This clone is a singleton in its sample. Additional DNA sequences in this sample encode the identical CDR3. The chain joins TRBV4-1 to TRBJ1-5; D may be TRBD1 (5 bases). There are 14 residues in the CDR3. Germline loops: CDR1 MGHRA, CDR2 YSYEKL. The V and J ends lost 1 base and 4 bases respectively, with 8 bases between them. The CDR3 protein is CASSQGQGNQPQHF. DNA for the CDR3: TGCGCCAGCAGCCAAGGTCAGGGAAATCAGCCCCAGCATTTT.

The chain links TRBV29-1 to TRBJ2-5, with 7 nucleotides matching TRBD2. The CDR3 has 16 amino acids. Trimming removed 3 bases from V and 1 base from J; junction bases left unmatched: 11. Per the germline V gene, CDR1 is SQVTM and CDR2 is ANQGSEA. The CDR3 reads CSVDFREAWAQETQYF. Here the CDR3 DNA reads TGCAGCGTTGATTTCCGGGAGGCTTGGGCCCAAGAGACCCAGTACTTC.

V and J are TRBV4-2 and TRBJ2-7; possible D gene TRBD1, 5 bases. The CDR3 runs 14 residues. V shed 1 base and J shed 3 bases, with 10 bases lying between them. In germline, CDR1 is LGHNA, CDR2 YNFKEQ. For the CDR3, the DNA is TGTGCCAGCAGCCAAGCAAGCAGGGACTACGAGCAGTACTTC. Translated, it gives CASSQASRDYEQYF.